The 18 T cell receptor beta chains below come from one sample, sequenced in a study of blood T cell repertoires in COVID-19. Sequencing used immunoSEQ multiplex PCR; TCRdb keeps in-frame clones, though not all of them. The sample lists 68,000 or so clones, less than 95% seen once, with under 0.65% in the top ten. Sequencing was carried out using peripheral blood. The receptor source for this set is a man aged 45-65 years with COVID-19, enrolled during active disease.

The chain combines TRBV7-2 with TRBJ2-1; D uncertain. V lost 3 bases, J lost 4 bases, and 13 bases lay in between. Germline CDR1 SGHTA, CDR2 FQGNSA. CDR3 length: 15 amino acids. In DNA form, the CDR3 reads TGTGCCAGCAGCTTTTGGTCCGGTCCATACAATGAGCAGTTCTTC. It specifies CASSFWSGPYNEQFF.

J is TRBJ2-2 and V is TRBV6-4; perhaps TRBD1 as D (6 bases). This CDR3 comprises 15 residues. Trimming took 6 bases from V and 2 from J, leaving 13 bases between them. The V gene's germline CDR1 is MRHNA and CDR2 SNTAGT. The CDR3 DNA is TGTGCCAGCAGCCGACAGGATACCAACACCGGGGAGCTGTTTTTT. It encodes CASSRQDTNTGELFF.

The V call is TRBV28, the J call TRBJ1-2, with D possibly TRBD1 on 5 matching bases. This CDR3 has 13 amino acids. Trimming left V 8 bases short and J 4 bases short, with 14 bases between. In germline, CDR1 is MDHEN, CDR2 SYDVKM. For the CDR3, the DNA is TGTGCCAGCGTTGCAGGGCTCCGCTATGGCTACACCTTC. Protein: CASVAGLRYGYTF.

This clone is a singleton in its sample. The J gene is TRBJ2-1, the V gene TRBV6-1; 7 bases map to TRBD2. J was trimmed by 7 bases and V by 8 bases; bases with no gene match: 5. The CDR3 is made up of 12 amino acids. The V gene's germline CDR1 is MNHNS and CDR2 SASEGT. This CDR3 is CASGRVGNEQFF. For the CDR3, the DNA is TGTGCCAGCGGGAGGGTCGGAAATGAGCAGTTCTTC.

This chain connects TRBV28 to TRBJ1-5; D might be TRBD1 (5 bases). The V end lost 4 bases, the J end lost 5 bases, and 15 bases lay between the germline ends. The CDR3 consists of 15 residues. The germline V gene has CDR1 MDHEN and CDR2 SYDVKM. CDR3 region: CASSSGGGYDQPQHF. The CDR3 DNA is TGTGCCAGCAGTTCCGGGGGGGGGTATGATCAGCCCCAGCATTTT.

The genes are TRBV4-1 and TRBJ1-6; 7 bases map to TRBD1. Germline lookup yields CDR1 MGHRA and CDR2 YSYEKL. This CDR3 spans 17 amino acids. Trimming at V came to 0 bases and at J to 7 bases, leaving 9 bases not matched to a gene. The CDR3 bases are TGCGCCAGCAGCCAAGATCGCCGACAGGGCTGGAATTCACCCCTCCACTTT. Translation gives CASSQDRRQGWNSPLHF.

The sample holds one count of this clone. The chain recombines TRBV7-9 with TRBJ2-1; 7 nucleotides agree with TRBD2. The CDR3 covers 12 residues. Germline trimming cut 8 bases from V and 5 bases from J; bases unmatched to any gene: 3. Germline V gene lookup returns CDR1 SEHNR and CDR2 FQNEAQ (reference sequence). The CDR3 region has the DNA TGTGCCAGCGCGGGGAGGGACAATGAGCAGTTCTTC. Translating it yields CASAGRDNEQFF.

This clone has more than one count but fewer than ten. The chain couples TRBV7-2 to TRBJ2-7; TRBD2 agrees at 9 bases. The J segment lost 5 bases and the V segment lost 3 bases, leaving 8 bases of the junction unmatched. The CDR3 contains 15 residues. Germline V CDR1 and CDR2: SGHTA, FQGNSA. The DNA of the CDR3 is TGTGCCAGCAGCTTCTCAGCGGGAGGATTCCACGAGCAGTACTTC. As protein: CASSFSAGGFHEQYF. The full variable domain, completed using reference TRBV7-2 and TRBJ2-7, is GAGVSQSPSNKVTEKGKDVELRCDPISGHTALYWYRQSLGQGLEFLIYFQGNSAPDKSGLPSDRFSAERTGGSVSTLTIQRTQQEDSAVYLCASSFSAGGFHEQYFGPGTRLTVT.

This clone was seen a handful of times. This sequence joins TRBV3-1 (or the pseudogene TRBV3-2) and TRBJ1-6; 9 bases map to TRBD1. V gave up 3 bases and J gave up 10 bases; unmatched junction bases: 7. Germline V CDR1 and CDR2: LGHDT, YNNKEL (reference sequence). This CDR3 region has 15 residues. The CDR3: CASSQGQGTESPLHF. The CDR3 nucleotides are TGTGCCAGCAGCCAGGGACAGGGAACGGAATCACCCCTCCACTTT.

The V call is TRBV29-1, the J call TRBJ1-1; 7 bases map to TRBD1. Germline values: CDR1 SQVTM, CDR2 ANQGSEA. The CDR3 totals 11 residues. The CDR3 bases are TGCACCATAGCAGGGGGCACTGAAGCTTTCTTT. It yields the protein CTIAGGTEAFF. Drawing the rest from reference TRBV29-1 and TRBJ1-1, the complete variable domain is SAVISQKPSRDICQRGTSLTIQCQVDSQVTMMFWYRQQPGQSLTLIATANQGSEATYESGFVIDKFPISRPNLTFSTLTVSNMSPEDSSIYLCTIAGGTEAFFGQGTRLTVV.

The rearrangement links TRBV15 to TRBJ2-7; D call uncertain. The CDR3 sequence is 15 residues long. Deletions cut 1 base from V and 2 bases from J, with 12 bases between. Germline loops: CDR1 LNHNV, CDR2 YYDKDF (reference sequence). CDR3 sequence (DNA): TGTGCCACCAGCAGAGGTGGGCCAGCAGCCTACGAGCAGTACTTC. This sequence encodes CATSRGGPAAYEQYF.

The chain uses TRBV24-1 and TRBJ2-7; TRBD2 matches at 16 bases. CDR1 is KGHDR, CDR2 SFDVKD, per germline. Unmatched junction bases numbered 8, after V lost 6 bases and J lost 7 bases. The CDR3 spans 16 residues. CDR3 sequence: CATSLPGLAGGPEQYF. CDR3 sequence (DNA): TGTGCCACCAGTCTCCCGGGACTAGCGGGAGGGCCGGAGCAGTACTTC.

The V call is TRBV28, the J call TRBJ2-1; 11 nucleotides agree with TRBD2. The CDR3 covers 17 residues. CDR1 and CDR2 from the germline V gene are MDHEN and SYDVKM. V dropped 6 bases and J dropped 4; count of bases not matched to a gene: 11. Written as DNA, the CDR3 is TGTGCCAGCAGCCCGACCCTAGCGGGAGGCGAGTACAATGAGCAGTTCTTC. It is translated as CASSPTLAGGEYNEQFF. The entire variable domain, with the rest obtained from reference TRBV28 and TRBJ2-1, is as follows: DVKVTQSSRYLVKRTGEKVFLECVQDMDHENMFWYRQDPGLGLRLIYFSYDVKMKEKGDIPEGYSVSREKKERFSLILESASTNQTSMYLCASSPTLAGGEYNEQFFGPGTRLTVL.

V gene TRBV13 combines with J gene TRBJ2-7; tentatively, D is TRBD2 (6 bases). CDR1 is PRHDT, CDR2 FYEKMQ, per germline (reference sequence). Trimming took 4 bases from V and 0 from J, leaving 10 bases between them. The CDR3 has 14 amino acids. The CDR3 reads CASSWRDGSYEQYF. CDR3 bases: TGTGCCAGCAGCTGGAGGGACGGCTCCTACGAGCAGTACTTC.

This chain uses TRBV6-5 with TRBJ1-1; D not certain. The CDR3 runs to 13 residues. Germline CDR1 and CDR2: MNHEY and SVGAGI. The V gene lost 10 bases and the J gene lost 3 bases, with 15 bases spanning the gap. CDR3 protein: CATREGGYTEAFF. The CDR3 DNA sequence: TGTGCCACCCGGGAGGGAGGGTACACTGAAGCTTTCTTT.

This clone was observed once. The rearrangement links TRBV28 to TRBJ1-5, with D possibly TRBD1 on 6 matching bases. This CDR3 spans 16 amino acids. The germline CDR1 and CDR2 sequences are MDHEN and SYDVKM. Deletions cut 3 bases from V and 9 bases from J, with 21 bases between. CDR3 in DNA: TGTGCCAGCAGTTTGGTACAGGGCCTTCGTTCAAGGCCCCAGCATTTT. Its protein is CASSLVQGLRSRPQHF.

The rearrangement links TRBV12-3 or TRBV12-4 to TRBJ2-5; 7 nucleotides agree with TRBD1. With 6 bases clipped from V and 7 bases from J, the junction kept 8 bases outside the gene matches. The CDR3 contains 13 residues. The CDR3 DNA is TGTGCCAGCAGACGGACAGGTCAGGGGACCCAGTACTTC. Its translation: CASRRTGQGTQYF.

The CDR3 coding sequence is TGTGCCAGCAGTTCTCCGACAGGGGGTGCTTCACCCCTCCACTTT. It codes for CASSSPTGGASPLHF. V usage is TRBV28 and J usage is TRBJ1-6, with TRBD1 matching 9 bases. V gave up 4 bases and J gave up 9 bases; unmatched junction bases: 7. CDR1 MDHEN and CDR2 SYDVKM come from the germline V gene. The CDR3 consists of 15 residues.